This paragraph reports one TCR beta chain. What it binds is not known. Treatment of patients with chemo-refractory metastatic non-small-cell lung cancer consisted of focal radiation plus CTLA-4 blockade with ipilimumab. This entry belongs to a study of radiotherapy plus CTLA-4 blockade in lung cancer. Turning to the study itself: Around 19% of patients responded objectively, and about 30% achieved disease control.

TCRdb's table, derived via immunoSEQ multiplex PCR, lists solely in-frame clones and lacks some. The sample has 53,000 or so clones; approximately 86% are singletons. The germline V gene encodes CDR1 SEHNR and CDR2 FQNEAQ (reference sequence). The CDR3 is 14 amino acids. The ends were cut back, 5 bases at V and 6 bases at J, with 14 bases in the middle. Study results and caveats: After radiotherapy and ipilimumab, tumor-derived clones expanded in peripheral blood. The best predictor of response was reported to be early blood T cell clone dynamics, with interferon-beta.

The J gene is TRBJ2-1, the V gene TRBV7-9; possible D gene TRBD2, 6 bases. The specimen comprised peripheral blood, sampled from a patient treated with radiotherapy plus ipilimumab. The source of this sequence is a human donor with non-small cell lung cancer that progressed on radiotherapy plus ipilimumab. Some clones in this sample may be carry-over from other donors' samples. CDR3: CASSRPGLSNEQFF. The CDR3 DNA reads TGTGCCAGCAGCCGTCCGGGACTTTCCAATGAGCAGTTCTTC.